What follows describes a single T cell receptor (beta chain). Its antigen is undetermined. The TCR beta library used iRepertoire HTBI primers with Arm-PCR amplification of CDR3. One entry per CDR3 protein, called by TCRdb with MiXCR from the multiplex PCR reads. Among almost 350,000 distinct CDR3 sequences, around 20% were seen once, and the ten largest hold approximately 31%. Per germline, CDR1 MDHEN and CDR2 SYDVKM. The CDR3 spans 14 residues. Trimming pared 4 bases from V and 4 bases from J, leaving 13 bases between. This sample stems from a study of regulatory T cells in long-lasting Graves disease. Study observations and caveats: Persistent disease favored TRBV28, TRBJ1-2 and TRBJ2-5.

Time point indicated: persistent/refractory GD, antithyroid drugs over 5 years with positive TRAb. RNA isolated from PBMCs was used to make the TCR library. Staff took about 9 milliliters of peripheral blood and put it into EDTA tubes. The sequence was obtained from a female donor with Graves disease. This chain joins TRBV28 and TRBJ1-1, with D possibly TRBD1 on 6 matching bases. The specimen comprised peripheral blood mononuclear cells (PBMCs), sampled when the disease was refractory, from a patient treated with antithyroid drugs. The CDR3 reads CASSSSGTLTEAFF. The CDR3 DNA follows: TGTGCCAGCAGTTCATCCGGGACACTCACTGAAGCTTTCTTT. Drawing the rest from reference TRBV28 and TRBJ1-1, the complete variable domain is DVKVTQSSRYLVKRTGEKVFLECVQDMDHENMFWYRQDPGLGLRLIYFSYDVKMKEKGDIPEGYSVSREKKERFSLILESASTNQTSMYLCASSSSGTLTEAFFGQGTRLTVV.